In this sample, the clone carrying this TCR beta chain turned up many times. Its antigen is still unknown. TCRdb itself ran the RT-PCR reads through MiXCR, one entry per CDR3 protein. This table holds roughly 710,000 distinct CDR3 sequences, around 13% found once. This specimen belongs to a study of response to subunit inactivated influenza vaccine. Whole-study findings and limits: New T cells are recruited in small numbers by each seasonal influenza vaccination, according to the authors' suggestion.

Germline values: CDR1 SGHDN, CDR2 FVKESK. The CDR3 is 15 amino acids. Trimming stripped 4 bases from V and 6 bases from J, with 15 bases between. The sample consisted of PBMCs from blood, taken about 14 days before vaccination. This chain joins TRBV14 and TRBJ2-2, with D perhaps TRBD2 (5 bases). This clonotype was obtained from a man aged 50 or older who received an inactivated influenza vaccine. The CDR3 is CASSPLLAYAGELFF. The CDR3 nucleotides are TGTGCCAGCAGCCCCCTCCTAGCCTACGCCGGGGAGCTGTTTTTT.